This T cell receptor (beta chain) was obtained from a study of blood T cells in healthy people across ages (dated by TCRdb to the mid-2010s). Background for the entire study: In model experiments, roughly one uniquely barcoded TCR beta cDNA molecule per two T cells was captured by template switching. The donors were split into four age groups: young (average 16 years), middle-aged (39), aged (over 55) and long-lived (roughly 80). Using the same blood draw, the study looked at two additional independent replicas of 1 million unique cDNA reads for two donors, one aged 18 to 30 and the other aged 80 or older. The study measured age-related changes in TCR beta repertoire diversity using deep sequencing normalized with unique cDNA molecular identifiers.

At the junction V is shortened by 5 bases and J by 5 bases, with 12 bases in between. From its cysteine to its phenylalanine, the CDR3 spans 12 amino acids. Only the CDR3 region is kept as DNA, spanning 36 bases read in frame from base 1. CDR1 SQVTM and CDR2 ANQGSEA were looked up in the germline V gene. Of note for this clonotype: The antigen it binds to is not known. The input lacks base qualities; no much larger clone sits a single base away.

What the research found in general, with its limitations: Estimates of total diversity based on one million sequenced T cells were regarded as lower bounds and as underestimates. Compared with the aged group, more naive CD4+ T cells, fewer expanded clones and increased TCR diversity were shown by the long-lived group, suggesting age selection. The percentage of naive T cells measured by flow cytometry correlated strongly with observed TCR beta diversity. Conclusive comparison of naive and antigen-experienced compartments was prevented by the profiling of bulk unsorted PBMCs. Observed TCR beta diversity per million T cells fell roughly linearly with age, and a significant reduction was already apparent by age roughly 40. Donor CMV infection status was unknown, potentially confounding age-related changes in expanded clonotypes.

Library preparation used 5' RACE. The listed sequencing device is Illumina HiSeq 2500. The second PCR ran for about 6 to 11 cycles and used a J-beta primer mix along with a sample-barcoded 5' primer. A template-switch 5' adaptor carrying 12 random nucleotides introduced a unique molecular identifier onto each TCR beta cDNA molecule. At least 3 million CDR3-containing paired-end reads were obtained from each sample. First-strand cDNA was synthesized from all RNA with the Mint cDNA synthesis kit, primed by a TRBC-specific oligonucleotide. Following uracil-DNA glycosylase treatment, a first 18-cycle PCR with universal primers M1SS and BC2_uni_R was performed on all cDNA. The original methods were these. Normalization of each sample was performed by random selection of 1 million high-quality reads, each carrying a distinct molecular identifier. Reads sharing molecular identifiers were discarded rather than binned into consensus sequences. MiTCR, with a Q25 quality threshold and the strictest error-elimination algorithm, was used for CDR3 identification, clonotype clustering and error correction. A nonparametric unseen species model with Euler transformation was used to estimate lower-bound total TCR beta diversity. TCRdb's own reprocessing of the public reads used fastp at Q25 and MiXCR and kept productive beta chains. Rows are combined by CDR3 protein, so each entry shows the most common genes and DNA. The V and J calls here are based on TCRdb, not the publication. In this sample the table shows roughly 1,000,000 distinct CDR3 sequences, almost 25% of which occur a single time. The ten top clones hold approximately 0.71% of the sample.

The roughly 42 donors, aged roughly 6 to 90 years, were systemically healthy Caucasian individuals from Russia. Each donor gave about 11 milliliters of peripheral blood, drawn into EDTA-treated Vacutainer tubes. Ficoll-Paque density-gradient centrifugation was used to isolate PBMCs, with at least 7 million per sample. Trizol reagent was used to extract total RNA from the PBMCs, yielding at least 6 micrograms per sample. For every donor, an aliquot of PBMCs went through flow cytometry to measure the percentages of naive CD45RAhigh/CD27high T cells. This sample was shared with a second study, whose subject was T cells of mothers and their children. The second paper further reports: Nine systemically healthy Caucasian individuals served as donors, namely three mothers together with their six children. cDNA synthesis used all of the extracted RNA, with roughly 1.5 ug of RNA in each 15 ul reaction. In the second PCR, the M1S primer introduced both the sample barcodes and 2-4 random nucleotides. Over 8.5 million TCR beta CDR3 reads were obtained for each mother, and 2.7 million or so reads were obtained for each child. Thymic selection similarly shapes TCR recombination output in related and unrelated pairs, with minor effect from inherited differences. Normalized repertoire overlap was always found to be slightly, but never significantly, higher in related mother-child pairs than in unrelated mother-child pairs. No persistent microchimeric T cell clones were detected, at a sensitivity of roughly 100 clones per million clonotypes. To look for features that set related mother-child pairs apart from unrelated individuals, the researchers ran deep NGS to compare the TCR beta repertoires of mothers and children. Mothers averaged about 37 +/- 4 years of age and children averaged roughly 10 +/- 4 years. After adapter ligation with NEBNext reagents, the libraries were sequenced on Illumina HiSeq 2000 with 100+100 nt paired-end reads. To prevent cross-contamination, the mother and child libraries were prepared one month apart and sequenced in separate runs. For each donor, between about 500,000 and 2,200,000 distinct TCR beta clonotypes were identified. Naive TCR beta clonotypes were estimated from low-frequency clonotypes matched to each donor's FACS-determined naive share, without sorting.

This TCR came from a girl aged 2 to 9 in good health. Sample: blood. The sequence is built from TRBV29-1 and TRBJ2-5; matching of 6 bases hints at TRBD1 as the D gene. The DNA reads TGCAGCGTTCGACAGGTTGGCGAGACCCAGTACTTC. This yields the protein CSVRQVGETQYF.